These 31 T cell receptor beta chains originate from one sample sequenced in a study of T cell responses to AZD1222 COVID-19 vaccine. Profiled with immunoSEQ multiplex PCR; TCRdb holds only in-frame clones, not every one. The sample lists 180,000 or so clones, 85% to 90% occurring once. Sequencing was performed on peripheral blood, taken on day 0 of AZD1222 vaccination. Every receptor here comes from an adult in good health.

Written as DNA, the CDR3 is TGTGCCAGCCAACTGCGGGACGGTTCCTACGAGCAGTACTTC. Its translation: CASQLRDGSYEQYF. V usage is TRBV27 and J usage is TRBJ2-7; D might be TRBD2 (6 bases). V lost 8 bases and J lost 1, with 15 bases in between. Germline loops: CDR1 MNHEY, CDR2 SMNVEV (reference sequence). This CDR3 comprises 14 residues.

The chain is built from TRBV27 and TRBJ2-3; D might be TRBD1 (5 bases). The CDR3 has 15 amino acids. The V and J ends lost 7 bases and 6 bases respectively, with 20 bases between them. The germline V gene encodes CDR1 MNHEY and CDR2 SMNVEV (reference sequence). The CDR3 DNA sequence: TGTGCCAGCAAGGACACCAATCTTCGGGCGGATACGCAGTATTTT. Its protein is CASKDTNLRADTQYF.

The CDR3 protein is CAWSLNLGIRNNSPLHF. CDR3 DNA: TGTGCCTGGAGTCTTAATCTGGGAATCCGAAATAATTCACCCCTCCACTTT. The chain has TRBV30 and TRBJ1-6; D is undetermined. Per germline, CDR1 GTSNPN and CDR2 SVGIG (reference sequence). The CDR3 sequence is 17 residues long. Trimming shortened V by 2 bases and J by 5 bases, and 19 bases separated the two germline ends.

About this clone: The DNA is omitted, as the CDR3 cannot be located on it reliably, and the CDR3 follows TCRdb's listing. This sequence joins TRBV4-2 and TRBJ1-1. The CDR3 length equals 16 residues, ends included. Germline V gene lookup returns CDR1 LGHNA and CDR2 YNFKEQ. CDR3 region: CASSQALGTGHTEAFF.

The rearrangement links TRBV21-1 to TRBJ1-1. TRBV21-1 is a pseudogene. This CDR3 is 15 amino acids long. CDR3 sequence: CAMGGWKWVRAEAFF. The CDR3 nucleotides read TGTGCCATGGGGGGATGGAAATGGGTTCGGGCTGAAGCTTTCTTT.

This chain links TRBV18 with TRBJ2-7; no definite D call. Germline lookup yields CDR1 KGHSH and CDR2 LQKENI. Trimming cost V 3 bases and J 2 bases, with 17 bases left between them. CDR3 length: 16 amino acids. CDR3 bases: TGTGCCAGCTCACCGACACCAGGCAGGAAGACCTACGAGCAGTACTTC. It translates to CASSPTPGRKTYEQYF.

This rearrangement joins TRBV19 to TRBJ1-3; 8 bases align to TRBD1. The CDR3 totals 18 residues. Trimming removed 7 bases from V and 0 bases from J; junction bases left unmatched: 14. Germline V gives CDR1 LNHDA, CDR2 SQIVND (reference sequence). CDR3 protein: CASMAVPGGAFSGNTIYF. As DNA, the CDR3 is TGTGCCAGTATGGCGGTTCCAGGGGGCGCGTTCTCTGGAAACACCATATATTTT.

This CDR3 reads CALGRTGVETGELFF. The CDR3, as DNA: TGTGCCCTCGGCAGGACAGGGGTGGAAACCGGGGAGCTGTTTTTT. This chain connects TRBV30 to TRBJ2-2, with 9 bases identical to TRBD1. The germline V gene has CDR1 GTSNPN and CDR2 SVGIG (reference sequence). This CDR3 is 15 amino acids long. With 8 bases clipped from V and 5 bases from J, the junction kept 12 bases outside the gene matches. The full variable domain, in which reference TRBV30 and TRBJ2-2 provide the parts outside the CDR3, is SQTIHQWPATLVQPVGSPLSLECTVEGTSNPNLYWYRQAAGRGLQLLFYSVGIGQISSEVPQNLSASRPQDRQFILSSKKLLLSDSGFYLCALGRTGVETGELFFGEGSRLTVL.

This clone was recorded only once. The J gene is TRBJ1-3, the V gene TRBV18, with D unclear. Trimming left V 0 bases short and J 4 bases short, with 7 bases between. The CDR3 is 14 residues long. CDR1 KGHSH and CDR2 LQKENI come from the germline V gene. The CDR3: CASSPPGGGNTIYF. For the CDR3, the DNA is TGTGCCAGCTCACCACCGGGCGGGGGAAACACCATATATTTT.

CDR3: CASSQVRIGGYTF. For the CDR3, the DNA is TGTGCCAGCAGCCAAGTCAGGATAGGGGGCTACACCTTC. V gene TRBV3-1 (or the pseudogene TRBV3-2) combines with J gene TRBJ1-2; unclear D gene. Trimming removed 1 base from V and 8 bases from J, with 11 bases in between. Germline V lookup: CDR1 LGHDT, CDR2 YNNKEL (reference sequence). The CDR3 runs to 13 residues.

V and J are TRBV9 and TRBJ2-3; weak D call: TRBD1 (6 bases). V shed 0 bases and J shed 2 bases, with 16 bases lying between them. Germline V gene lookup returns CDR1 SGDLS and CDR2 YYNGEE. CDR3 length: 17 residues. Here the CDR3 DNA reads TGTGCCAGCAGCGTAGAATTGCACAGGGTGGACACAGATACGCAGTATTTT. Translating it yields CASSVELHRVDTDTQYF. Drawing the rest from reference TRBV9 and TRBJ2-3, the complete variable domain is DSGVTQTPKHLITATGQRVTLRCSPRSGDLSVYWYQQSLDQGLQFLIQYYNGEERAKGNILERFSAQQFPDLHSELNLSSLELGDSALYFCASSVELHRVDTDTQYFGPGTRLTVL.

The chain recombines TRBV5-1 with TRBJ1-3; D is unresolved. The germline CDR1 and CDR2 sequences are SGHRS and YFSETQ. The CDR3 runs 15 residues. Trimming left V 4 bases short and J 7 bases short, with 18 bases between. CDR3 bases: TGCGCCAGCAGCCCCGGAAGTTTTGAAGAGAACACCATATATTTT. Its translation is CASSPGSFEENTIYF.

The rearrangement links TRBV5-1 to TRBJ1-2, with no clear D. CDR1 and CDR2 from the germline V gene are SGHRS and YFSETQ. The CDR3 loop spans 14 amino acids. V was clipped by 5 bases and J by 1 base, with 12 bases between them. The CDR3 loop reads CASSPWQVNYGYTF. CDR3 sequence (DNA): TGCGCCAGCAGTCCTTGGCAGGTTAACTATGGCTACACCTTC.

The chain uses TRBV5-5 and TRBJ1-4; 8 bases align to TRBD1. Germline V CDR1 and CDR2: SGHKS, YYEKEE (reference sequence). V lost 0 bases to trimming and J lost 5 bases; unmatched junction nucleotides: 0. The CDR3 contains 14 residues. In DNA form, the CDR3 reads TGTGCCAGCAGCTTGGGGACAGGGAATGAAAAACTGTTTTTT. Residues: CASSLGTGNEKLFF.

The J gene is TRBJ2-5, the V gene TRBV29-1; 10 bases map to TRBD2. The CDR3 spans 13 residues. CDR1 and CDR2 from the germline V gene are SQVTM and ANQGSEA. After removal of 6 bases from V and 2 bases from J, the junction contained 3 bases not matched to a gene. As DNA, the CDR3 is TGCAGCGTAGCTAGCGGGGGTCAAGAGACCCAGTACTTC. Translated: CSVASGGQETQYF. Based on the CDR3 plus reference TRBV29-1 and TRBJ2-5, the full variable domain is SAVISQKPSRDICQRGTSLTIQCQVDSQVTMMFWYRQQPGQSLTLIATANQGSEATYESGFVIDKFPISRPNLTFSTLTVSNMSPEDSSIYLCSVASGGQETQYFGPGTRLLVL.

This chain uses TRBV29-1 with TRBJ2-3; TRBD2 might be the D (6 bases). With 4 bases removed from V and 3 bases from J, the gap between germline ends came to 8 bases. Germline CDR1 reads SQVTM; CDR2 reads ANQGSEA. CDR3 length equals 12 residues. The CDR3 coding sequence is TGCAGCGTTGGACTAGGGACAGATACGCAGTATTTT. Protein: CSVGLGTDTQYF.

The rearrangement uses TRBV6-1 and TRBJ2-1; 7 bases are a match to TRBD1. The ends lost 4 bases at V and 2 bases at J; junction bases unmatched: 17. Germline loops: CDR1 MNHNS, CDR2 SASEGT. CDR3 length equals 19 residues. The CDR3 nucleotides are TGTGCCAGCAGTGGAAAGGAAGGGGGCACAGGCCCTACCTACAATGAGCAGTTCTTC. Amino acid sequence: CASSGKEGGTGPTYNEQFF.

The chain carries TRBV28 and TRBJ1-5; 8 positions agree with TRBD1. The CDR3 is 16 amino acids. Trimming took 4 bases from V and 7 from J; bases not matched to a gene: 12. Germline V gene sequence: CDR1 MDHEN, CDR2 SYDVKM. The CDR3 region is CASSSPGQGTGQPQHF. CDR3 coding DNA: TGTGCCAGCAGTTCCCCCGGACAGGGTACAGGGCAGCCCCAGCATTTT.

The rearrangement links TRBV30 to TRBJ1-6, with D hard to call. Per the germline V gene, CDR1 is GTSNPN and CDR2 is SVGIG (reference sequence). CDR3 length equals 15 residues. V was shortened by 2 bases and J by 0 bases, with 8 bases between the two germline ends. Here the CDR3 DNA reads TGTGCCTGGAGTTCGGACCCCTCCTATAATTCACCCCTCCACTTT. This encodes CAWSSDPSYNSPLHF.

This clone was picked up a small number of times. CDR3 bases: TGTGCCAGCAGTCACGGACAGCCGACTTATGGTGAGCAGTTCTTC. Amino acids: CASSHGQPTYGEQFF. The chain uses TRBV28 and TRBJ2-1; the D gene is possibly TRBD1 (6 bases). The CDR3 sequence is 15 residues long. Germline-derived CDR1 and CDR2 are MDHEN and SYDVKM. Trimming left V 5 bases short and J 9 bases short, with 20 bases between.

V is TRBV7-8 and J is TRBJ1-2, with 7 positions matching TRBD1. This CDR3 region has 15 residues. Germline V CDR1 and CDR2: SGHVS, FQNEAQ. V lost 7 bases and J lost 3; bases outside the gene matches: 11. CDR3: CASTGRDREYYGYTF. The DNA for the CDR3 is TGTGCCAGCACCGGCCGGGACAGAGAGTACTATGGCTACACCTTC.

The V gene is TRBV21-1, the J gene TRBJ1-1; TRBD1, the D gene given by the table, was not confirmed from the DNA. TRBV21-1 is a pseudogene. The CDR3 extends over 16 amino acids. CDR3 coding DNA: TGTGCCAGCAGCAAGTTCCGCCGGGACAGGAACACTGAAGCTTTCTTT. This sequence encodes CASSKFRRDRNTEAFF.

The genes are TRBV5-4 and TRBJ1-2; no clear D. The germline CDR1 and CDR2 sequences are SGHNT and YYREEE (reference sequence). CDR3 length: 14 amino acids. Trimming stripped 10 bases from V and 3 bases from J, with 19 bases between. The CDR3 spells CAAAVWGLDYGYTF. CDR3 in DNA: TGTGCCGCAGCAGTCTGGGGTCTGGACTATGGCTACACCTTC. Supplemented by reference TRBV5-4 and TRBJ1-2, the full variable domain reads ETGVTQSPTHLIKTRGQQVTLRCSSQSGHNTVSWYQQALGQGPQFIFQYYREEENGRGNFPPRFSGLQFPNYSSELNVNALELDDSALYLCAAAVWGLDYGYTFGSGTRLTVV.

This sequence joins TRBV5-1 and TRBJ1-5, with D unresolved. The CDR3 totals 18 residues. The V end lost 0 bases, the J end lost 1 base, and 17 bases lay between the germline ends. CDR1 SGHRS and CDR2 YFSETQ come from the germline V gene. The CDR3 spells CASSLVVAPLSSNQPQHF. The DNA for the CDR3 is TGCGCCAGCAGCTTGGTTGTAGCTCCCCTTTCGAGCAATCAGCCCCAGCATTTT.

This rearrangement joins TRBV30 to TRBJ2-3; 12 bases fit TRBD2. Trimming took 8 bases from V and 0 from J; bases not matched to a gene: 6. This CDR3 comprises 15 residues. The germline V gene encodes CDR1 GTSNPN and CDR2 SVGIG (reference sequence). CDR3 residues: CARSSGGVSTDTQYF. CDR3 bases: TGTGCCAGATCTAGCGGGGGGGTGAGCACAGATACGCAGTATTTT.

This clone has just a few counts. In DNA, the CDR3 is TGTGCCAGCAGCTCAAGCCCGGGGTTTTTTGAAAAACTGTTTTTT. Translation gives CASSSSPGFFEKLFF. The chain recombines TRBV7-9 with TRBJ1-4, with D hard to call. Germline lookup yields CDR1 SEHNR and CDR2 FQNEAQ (reference sequence). V was shortened by 4 bases and J by 7 bases, with 16 bases between the two germline ends. This CDR3 region has 15 residues. Supplemented by reference TRBV7-9 and TRBJ1-4, the full variable domain reads DTGVSQNPRHKITKRGQNVTFRCDPISEHNRLYWYRQTLGQGPEFLTYFQNEAQLEKSRLLSDRFSAERPKGSFSTLEIQRTEQGDSAMYLCASSSSPGFFEKLFFGSGTQLSVL.

The rearrangement joins TRBV7-8 to TRBJ1-1, with 8 bases fitting TRBD1. The CDR3 extends over 18 amino acids. The V gene's germline CDR1 is SGHVS and CDR2 FQNEAQ. The V segment lost 5 bases and the J segment 2 bases; nucleotides outside the gene matches: 16. The DNA of the CDR3 is TGTGCCAGCAGCGATAGGGACAGGAGGGATCTATTCAACACTGAAGCTTTCTTT. Its translation: CASSDRDRRDLFNTEAFF.

This rearrangement joins TRBV9 to TRBJ1-3; D uncertain. From germline, CDR1 is SGDLS and CDR2 YYNGEE. The V end was cut by 6 bases, the J end by 1 base, with 11 bases between. The CDR3 runs to 14 residues. The CDR3 is CASTRGDSGNTIYF. The CDR3 coding sequence is TGTGCCAGCACCCGGGGTGATTCTGGAAACACCATATATTTT.

V is TRBV13 and J is TRBJ1-6; no firm D call. V shed 5 bases and J shed 14 bases, with 10 bases lying between them. There are 11 residues in the CDR3. Germline assignment: CDR1 PRHDT and CDR2 FYEKMQ (reference sequence). The CDR3 bases are TGTGCCAGCAGCCTGGGTAACACCCTCCACTTT. As protein: CASSLGNTLHF.

The V gene is TRBV10-2, the J gene TRBJ2-2, with TRBD1 matching 10 bases. The CDR3 spans 16 residues. Trimming removed 6 bases from V and 4 bases from J; junction bases left unmatched: 8. The germline V gene encodes CDR1 WSHSY and CDR2 SAAADI. The CDR3 bases are TGCGCCAGCAGAGCGGACAGGGGGGCAGGCACCGGGGAGCTGTTTTTT. It yields the protein CASRADRGAGTGELFF.

For the CDR3, the DNA is TGTGCCACCAGCAGAGATCGGGCAGCCCCCGATCAGCCCCAGCATTTT. It is translated as CATSRDRAAPDQPQHF. V usage is TRBV15 and J usage is TRBJ1-5; D gene ambiguous. V was trimmed by 0 bases and J by 5 bases, leaving 14 bases between them. This CDR3 has 16 residues. Germline lookup yields CDR1 LNHNV and CDR2 YYDKDF (reference sequence).